This TCR beta chain was identified during a study of regulatory T cells. Study-level findings and limits: In CD3G-deficient patients, conventional CD4+ T cells were enriched for hydrophobic CDR3 residues at positions 6 and 7.

Amplification used 52 TRBV primers and 13 TRBJ primers. The method was immunoSEQ multiplex PCR; TCRdb's version includes in-frame clones alone and lacks a portion of them. The sample records about 32,000 clones, about nine tenths being singletons. J lost 6 bases, V lost 3 bases, and 4 bases had no gene match. The CDR3 is 13 residues long. Points on this clone: Its antigen is as yet unknown.

The clonotype was recovered from a person aged 18 to 30 with CD3G deficiency. The sample consisted of conventional CD4+ T cells sorted from blood. The V call is TRBV5-3, the J call TRBJ1-1; 8 bases line up with TRBD1. TRBV5-3 is labeled an ORF, and its function is uncertain. The CDR3 reads CARSYKDRAEAFF. In DNA, the CDR3 is TGTGCCAGAAGCTACAAGGACAGGGCTGAAGCTTTCTTT.